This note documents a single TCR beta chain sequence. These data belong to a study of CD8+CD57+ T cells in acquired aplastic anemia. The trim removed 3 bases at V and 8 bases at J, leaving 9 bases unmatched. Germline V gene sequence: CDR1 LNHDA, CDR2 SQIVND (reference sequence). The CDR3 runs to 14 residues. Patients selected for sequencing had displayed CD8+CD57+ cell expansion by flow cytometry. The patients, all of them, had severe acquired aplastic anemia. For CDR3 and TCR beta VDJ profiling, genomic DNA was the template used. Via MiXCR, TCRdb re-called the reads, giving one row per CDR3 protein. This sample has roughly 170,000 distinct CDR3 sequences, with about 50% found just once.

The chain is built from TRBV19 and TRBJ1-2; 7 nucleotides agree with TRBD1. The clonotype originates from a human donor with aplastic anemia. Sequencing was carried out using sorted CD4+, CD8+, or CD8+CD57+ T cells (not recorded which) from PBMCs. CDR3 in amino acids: CASSMDRTSQGYTF. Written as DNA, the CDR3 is TGTGCCAGTAGTATGGACAGGACCAGCCAGGGCTACACCTTC.